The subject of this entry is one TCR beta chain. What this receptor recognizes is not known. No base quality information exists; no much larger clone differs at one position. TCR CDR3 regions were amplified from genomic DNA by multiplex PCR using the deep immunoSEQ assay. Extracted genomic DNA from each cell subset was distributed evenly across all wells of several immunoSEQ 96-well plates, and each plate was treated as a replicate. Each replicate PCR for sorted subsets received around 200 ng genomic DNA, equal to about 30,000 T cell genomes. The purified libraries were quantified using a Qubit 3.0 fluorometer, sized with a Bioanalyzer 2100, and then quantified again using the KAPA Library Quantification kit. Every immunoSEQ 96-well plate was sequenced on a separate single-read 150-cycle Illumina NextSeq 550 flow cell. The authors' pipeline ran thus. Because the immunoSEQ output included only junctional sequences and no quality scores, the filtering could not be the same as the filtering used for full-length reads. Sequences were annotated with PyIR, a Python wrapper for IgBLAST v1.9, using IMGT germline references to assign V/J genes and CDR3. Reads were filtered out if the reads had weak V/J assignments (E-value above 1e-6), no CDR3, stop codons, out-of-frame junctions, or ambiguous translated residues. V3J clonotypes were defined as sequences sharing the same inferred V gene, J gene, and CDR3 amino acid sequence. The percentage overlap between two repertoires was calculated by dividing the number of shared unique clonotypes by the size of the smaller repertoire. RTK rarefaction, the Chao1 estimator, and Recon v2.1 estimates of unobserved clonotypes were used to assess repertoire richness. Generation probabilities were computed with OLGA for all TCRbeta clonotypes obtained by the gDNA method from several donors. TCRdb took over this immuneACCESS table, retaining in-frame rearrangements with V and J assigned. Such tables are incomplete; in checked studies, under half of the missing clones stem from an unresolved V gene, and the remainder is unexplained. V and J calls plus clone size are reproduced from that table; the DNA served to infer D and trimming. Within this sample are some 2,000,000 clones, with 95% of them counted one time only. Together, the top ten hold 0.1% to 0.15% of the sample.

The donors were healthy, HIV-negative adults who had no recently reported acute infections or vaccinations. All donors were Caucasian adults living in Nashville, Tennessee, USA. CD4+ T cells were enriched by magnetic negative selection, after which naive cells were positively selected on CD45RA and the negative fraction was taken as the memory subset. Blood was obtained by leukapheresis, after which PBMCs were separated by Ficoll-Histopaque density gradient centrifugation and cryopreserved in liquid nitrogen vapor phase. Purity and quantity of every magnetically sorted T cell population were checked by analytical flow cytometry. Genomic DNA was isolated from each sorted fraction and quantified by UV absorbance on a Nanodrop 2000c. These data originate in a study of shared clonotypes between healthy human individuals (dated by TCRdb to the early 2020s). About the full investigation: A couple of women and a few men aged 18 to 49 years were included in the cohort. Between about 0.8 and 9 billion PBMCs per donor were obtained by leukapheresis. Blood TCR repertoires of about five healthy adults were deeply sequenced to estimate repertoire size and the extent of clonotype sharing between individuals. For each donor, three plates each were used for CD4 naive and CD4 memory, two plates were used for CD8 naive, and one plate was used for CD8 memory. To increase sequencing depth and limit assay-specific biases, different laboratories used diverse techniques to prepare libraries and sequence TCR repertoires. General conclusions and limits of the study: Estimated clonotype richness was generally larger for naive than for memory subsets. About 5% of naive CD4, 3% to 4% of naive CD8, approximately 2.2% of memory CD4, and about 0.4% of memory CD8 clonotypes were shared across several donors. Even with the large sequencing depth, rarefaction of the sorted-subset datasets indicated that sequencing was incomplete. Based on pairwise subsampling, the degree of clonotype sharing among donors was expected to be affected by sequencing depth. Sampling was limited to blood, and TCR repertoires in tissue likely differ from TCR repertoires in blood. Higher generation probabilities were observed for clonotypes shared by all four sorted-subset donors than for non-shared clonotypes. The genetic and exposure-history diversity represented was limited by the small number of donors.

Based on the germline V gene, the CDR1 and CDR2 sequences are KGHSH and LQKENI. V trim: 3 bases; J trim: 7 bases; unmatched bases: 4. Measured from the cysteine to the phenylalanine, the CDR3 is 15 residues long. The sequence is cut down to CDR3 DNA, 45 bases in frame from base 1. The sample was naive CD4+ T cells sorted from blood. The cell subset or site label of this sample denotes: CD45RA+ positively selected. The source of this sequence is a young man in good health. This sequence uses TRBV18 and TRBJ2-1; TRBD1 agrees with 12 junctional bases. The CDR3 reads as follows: CASSPGTGGKNEQFF. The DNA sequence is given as TGTGCCAGCTCACCCGGGACAGGGGGCAAGAATGAGCAGTTCTTC.